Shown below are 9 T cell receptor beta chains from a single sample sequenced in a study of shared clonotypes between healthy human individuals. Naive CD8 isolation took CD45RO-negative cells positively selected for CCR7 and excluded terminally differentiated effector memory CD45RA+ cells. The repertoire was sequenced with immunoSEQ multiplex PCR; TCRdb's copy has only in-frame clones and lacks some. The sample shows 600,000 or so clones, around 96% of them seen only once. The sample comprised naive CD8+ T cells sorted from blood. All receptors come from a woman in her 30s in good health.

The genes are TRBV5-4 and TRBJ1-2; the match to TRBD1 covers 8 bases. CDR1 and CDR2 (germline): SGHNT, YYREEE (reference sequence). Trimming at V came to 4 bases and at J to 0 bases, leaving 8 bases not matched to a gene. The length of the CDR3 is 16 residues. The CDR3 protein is CASSGDRTRTNYGYTF. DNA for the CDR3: TGTGCCAGCAGCGGGGACAGGACTAGGACTAACTATGGCTACACCTTC.

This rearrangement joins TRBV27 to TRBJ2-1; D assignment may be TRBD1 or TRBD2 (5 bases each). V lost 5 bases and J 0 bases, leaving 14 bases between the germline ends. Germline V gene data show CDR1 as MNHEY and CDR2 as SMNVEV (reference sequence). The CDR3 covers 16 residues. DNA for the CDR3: TGTGCCAGCAGTCCCTGGACAACTAGCTCCTACAATGAGCAGTTCTTC. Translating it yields CASSPWTTSSYNEQFF.

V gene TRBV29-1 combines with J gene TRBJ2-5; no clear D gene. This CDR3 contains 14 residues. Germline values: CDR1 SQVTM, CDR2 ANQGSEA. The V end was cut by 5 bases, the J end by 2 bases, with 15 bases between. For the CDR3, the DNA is TGCAGCGTTTATCGCAGACCACCACAAGAGACCCAGTACTTC. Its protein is CSVYRRPPQETQYF.

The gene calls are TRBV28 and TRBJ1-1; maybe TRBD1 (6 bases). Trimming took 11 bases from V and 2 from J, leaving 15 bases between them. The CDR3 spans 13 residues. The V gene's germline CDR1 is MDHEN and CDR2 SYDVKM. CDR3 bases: TGTGCCGCATACAGGGAGAGAAACACTGAAGCTTTCTTT. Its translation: CAAYRERNTEAFF.

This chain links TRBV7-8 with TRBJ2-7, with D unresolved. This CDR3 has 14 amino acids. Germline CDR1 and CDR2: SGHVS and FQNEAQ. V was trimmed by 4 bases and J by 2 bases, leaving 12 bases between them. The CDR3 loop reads CASSSYSLPYEQYF. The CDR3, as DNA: TGTGCCAGCAGCTCCTACAGTTTACCCTACGAGCAGTACTTC. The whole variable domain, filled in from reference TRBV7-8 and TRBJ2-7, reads GAGVSQSPRYKVAKRGQDVALRCDPISGHVSLFWYQQALGQGPEFLTYFQNEAQLDKSGLPSDRFFAERPEGSVSTLKIQRTQQEDSAVYLCASSSYSLPYEQYFGPGTRLTVT.

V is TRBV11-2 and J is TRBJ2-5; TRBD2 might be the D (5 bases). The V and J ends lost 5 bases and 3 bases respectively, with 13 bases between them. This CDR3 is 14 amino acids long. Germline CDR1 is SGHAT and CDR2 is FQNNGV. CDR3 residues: CASSPRGAEETQYF. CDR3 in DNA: TGTGCCAGCAGCCCTCGGGGAGCAGAAGAGACCCAGTACTTC.

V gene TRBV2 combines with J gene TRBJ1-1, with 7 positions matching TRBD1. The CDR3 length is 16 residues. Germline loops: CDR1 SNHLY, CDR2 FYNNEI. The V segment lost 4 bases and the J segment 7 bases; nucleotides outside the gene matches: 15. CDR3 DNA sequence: TGTGCCAGCAGTGGAGGAGGGAAGGGGGCCGACCATGAAGCTTTCTTT. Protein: CASSGGGKGADHEAFF.

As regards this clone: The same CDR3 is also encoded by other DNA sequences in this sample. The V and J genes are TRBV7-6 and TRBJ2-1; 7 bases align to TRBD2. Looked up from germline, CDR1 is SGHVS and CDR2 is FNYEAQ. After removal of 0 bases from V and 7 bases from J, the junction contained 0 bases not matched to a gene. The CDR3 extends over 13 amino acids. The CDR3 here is CASSLAGGNEQFF. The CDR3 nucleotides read TGTGCCAGCAGCTTAGCGGGAGGGAATGAGCAGTTCTTC.

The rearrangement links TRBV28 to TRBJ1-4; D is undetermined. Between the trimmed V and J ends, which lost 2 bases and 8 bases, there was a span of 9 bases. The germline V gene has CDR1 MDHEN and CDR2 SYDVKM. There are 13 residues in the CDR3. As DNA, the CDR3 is TGTGCCAGCAGTTTAGGAGGGAACGAAAAACTGTTTTTT. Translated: CASSLGGNEKLFF.